This T cell receptor beta chain came from a study of control samples from healthy donors and cancer patients. Sequencing used immunoSEQ multiplex PCR; TCRdb keeps in-frame clones, though not all of them. The repertoire holds fewer than 200,000 clones, with around 93% as singletons. Germline values: CDR1 MNHEY, CDR2 SVGAGI. V dropped 2 bases and J dropped 8 bases, with 13 bases sitting between them. This CDR3 region has 14 residues. This clone appeared once. The sample was blood. This receptor was identified in a woman aged 55 to 70 in good health. The chain uses TRBV6-5 and TRBJ1-3; no definite D call. The CDR3 sequence is CASSYSTGWDTIYF. The CDR3 coding sequence is TGTGCCAGCAGTTACAGTACGGGTTGGGACACCATATATTTT.